This is a list of T cell receptor beta chains from one sample in a study of CD8+ T cells in alopecia areata. Produced via immunoSEQ multiplex PCR; TCRdb's table is partial and in-frame only. Found here are about 270,000 clones, 60% of them singletons; the top ten hold about 0.93%. The sequenced sample was CD4+ T cells sorted from blood, obtained around week 53, from a patient treated with tofacitinib. These receptors originate from a human donor with alopecia areata. Each CDR3 is given with its conserved first and last residue. A D gene is named only where the DNA matches it firmly. Not all rows give a size; the values are once, few, many and, for expanded clones, a class.

CDR3 protein	CDR3 DNA	D gene	V gene	J gene	clone size
CAWTQKTRYEQYF	TGTGCCTGGACGCAGAAAACCCGCTACGAGCAGTACTTC	.	TRBV30	TRBJ2-7	.
CSGDRQETQYF	TGCAGTGGGGACAGACAAGAGACCCAGTACTTC	TRBD1	TRBV20-1	TRBJ2-5	.
CASSSLPQGHGYTF	TGTGCCAGCAGCTCTCTCCCACAGGGTCACGGCTACACCTTC	.	TRBV11-1	TRBJ1-2	few
CSVRGALNTEAFF	TGCAGCGTTCGGGGGGCTTTGAACACTGAAGCTTTCTTT	.	TRBV29-1	TRBJ1-1	.
CSVDRGGNEQFF	TGCAGCGTTGATCGAGGGGGCAATGAGCAGTTCTTC	.	TRBV29-1	TRBJ2-1	.
CASSVERGRYNEQFF	TGTGCCAGCAGCGTGGAAAGGGGTCGGTACAATGAGCAGTTCTTC	.	TRBV7-9	TRBJ2-1	few
CSVSRLNTEAFF	TGCAGCGTTTCCAGATTGAACACTGAAGCTTTCTTT	.	TRBV29-1	TRBJ1-1	.
CASSPRRDRGSPLHF	TGTGCCAGCTCACCACGCCGGGACAGGGGTTCACCCCTCCACTTT	TRBD1	TRBV18	TRBJ1-6	.
CASSQGTGASYGYTF	TGCGCCAGCAGCCAAGGGACGGGGGCAAGTTATGGCTACACCTTC	.	TRBV4-1	TRBJ1-2	.
CASSSKTSGYTDTQYF	TGCGCCAGCAGCTCCAAGACTAGCGGATACACAGATACGCAGTATTTT	TRBD2	TRBV5-1	TRBJ2-3	.
CASSPAPKEKLFF	TGTGCCAGCAGCCCTGCCCCAAAGGAAAAACTGTTTTTT	.	TRBV7-2	TRBJ1-4	few
CASRQYNEQFF	TGTGCCAGCAGACAGTACAATGAGCAGTTCTTC	.	TRBV2	TRBJ2-1	few
CASTRDRVENGYTF	TGTGCCAGCACCCGTGACAGGGTTGAGAATGGCTACACCTTC	TRBD1	TRBV6-1	TRBJ1-2	.
CAWSDGGYNSPLHF	TGTGCCTGGAGTGATGGGGGGTATAATTCACCCCTCCACTTT	.	TRBV30	TRBJ1-6	.
CASSASGGTYEQYF	TGTGCCAGCAGCGCCAGCGGTGGGACCTACGAGCAGTACTTC	.	TRBV7-3	TRBJ2-7	.
CSPGHGGTQYF	TGCAGCCCAGGACATGGCGGTACGCAGTATTTT	.	TRBV29-1	TRBJ2-3	.
CSVDPASGGTDTQYF	TGCAGCGTTGACCCGGCTAGCGGGGGTACAGATACGCAGTATTTT	TRBD2	TRBV29-1	TRBJ2-3	few
CASSVSSEIGEQYF	TGTGCCAGCAGCGTATCATCCGAAATCGGCGAGCAGTACTTC	.	TRBV9	TRBJ2-7	.
CASSVSPGGNTEAFF	TGTGCCAGCAGCGTCTCCCCGGGGGGGAACACTGAAGCTTTCTTT	.	TRBV9	TRBJ1-1	once
CASSYSPGSYEQYF	TGTGCCAGCAGTTACTCACCTGGGTCCTACGAGCAGTACTTC	.	TRBV6-5	TRBJ2-7	.
CASSQAPSGSSYNEQFF	TGTGCCAGCAGCCAAGCCCCTAGCGGTAGCTCCTACAATGAGCAGTTCTTC	TRBD2	TRBV4-2	TRBJ2-1	.
CAAGPGQGIMEPQHF	TGTGCCGCCGGGCCGGGACAGGGGATAATGGAGCCCCAGCATTTT	TRBD1	TRBV10-3	TRBJ1-5	.
CSVGQGIAGGYTF	TGCAGCGTGGGACAGGGAATAGCTGGAGGCTACACCTTC	TRBD1	TRBV29-1	TRBJ1-2	.
CSGIQGNTEAFF	TGCAGTGGAATACAGGGGAACACTGAAGCTTTCTTT	.	TRBV29-1	TRBJ1-1	few
CASRAGTGPYQPQHF	TGTGCCAGCAGGGCCGGGACAGGGCCGTATCAGCCCCAGCATTTT	.	TRBV21-1	TRBJ1-5	few
CASSFTGNGYTF	TGTGCCAGCAGTTTTACGGGTAATGGCTACACCTTC	.	TRBV27	TRBJ1-2	once
CASSPTRDTYTGELFF	TGTGCCAGCAGCCCCACCCGGGACACATACACCGGGGAGCTGTTTTTT	.	TRBV7-3	TRBJ2-2	few
CASSLVQADEKLFF	TGCGCCAGCAGTCTGGTACAAGCGGATGAAAAACTGTTTTTT	.	TRBV4-1	TRBJ1-4	.
CAWSVLNGGINTF	TGTGCCTGGAGTGTCCTCAACGGAGGAATTAACACCTTC	.	TRBV30	TRBJ1-2	once
CASRDPPMNTEAFF	TGCGCCAGCAGAGACCCCCCCATGAACACTGAAGCTTTCTTT	.	TRBV5-1	TRBJ1-1	.
CASSLATTSSYNEQFF	TGTGCCAGCAGCTTGGCTACAACGAGCTCCTACAATGAGCAGTTCTTC	.	TRBV5-4	TRBJ2-1	.
CASRGQNNYGYTF	TGTGCCAGCAGGGGACAAAATAACTATGGCTACACCTTC	.	TRBV27	TRBJ1-2	.
CATSRDPLNTEAFF	TGTGCCACCAGCAGAGATCCCCTGAACACTGAAGCTTTCTTT	.	TRBV15	TRBJ1-1	.
CAISEGREYNQPQHF	TGTGCCATCAGTGAAGGCAGGGAGTACAATCAGCCCCAGCATTTT	.	TRBV10-3	TRBJ1-5	few
CASRFGRGTGELFF	TGCGCCAGCAGATTCGGTAGGGGGACCGGGGAGCTGTTTTTT	.	TRBV4-1	TRBJ2-2	few
CASSWTGYNQPQHF	TGTGCCAGCAGCTGGACAGGGTACAATCAGCCCCAGCATTTT	TRBD1	TRBV5-8	TRBJ1-5	.
CASLNARGPNEKLFF	TGTGCCAGCTTAAACGCAAGGGGTCCTAATGAAAAACTGTTTTTT	.	TRBV2	TRBJ1-4	.
CSVVWEEKLFF	TGCAGCGTTGTCTGGGAGGAAAAACTGTTTTTT	.	TRBV29-1	TRBJ1-4	.
CASSLGGGRERGYTF	TGTGCCAGCAGCTTGGGCGGGGGAAGAGAACGTGGCTACACCTTC	.	TRBV5-6	TRBJ1-2	.
CASSVGYEQYF	TGTGCCAGCAGCGTCGGGTACGAGCAGTACTTC	.	TRBV9	TRBJ2-7	.
CASSQGLNTEAFF	TGCGCCAGCAGTCAGGGACTGAACACTGAAGCTTTCTTT	.	TRBV23-1	TRBJ1-1	.
CASSYGQLSYEQYF	TGTGCCAGCAGTTACGGGCAACTCTCCTACGAGCAGTACTTC	.	TRBV6-5	TRBJ2-7	.
CAISESEQISTDTQYF	TGTGCCATCAGTGAGTCGGAACAGATTAGCACAGATACGCAGTATTTT	.	TRBV10-3	TRBJ2-3	few
CASSRDRYNEQFF	TGCGCCAGCAGCCGGGACAGGTACAATGAGCAGTTCTTC	TRBD1	TRBV4-1	TRBJ2-1	.
CASSIRRGGGELFF	TGTGCCAGCAGCATCCGCAGGGGCGGGGGGGAGCTGTTTTTT	.	TRBV7-2	TRBJ2-2	.
CAWRRTSNSPLHF	TGTGCCTGGAGGCGGACGTCAAATTCACCCCTCCACTTT	.	TRBV30	TRBJ1-6	.
CSARMTETQYF	TGCAGTGCTAGAATGACGGAGACCCAGTACTTC	.	TRBV20-1	TRBJ2-5	.
CASSLGVDREAFF	TGTGCCAGCAGCTTAGGGGTTGACAGAGAAGCTTTCTTT	.	TRBV7-8	TRBJ1-1	few
CASSVSTARDSPLHF	TGTGCCAGCAGTGTATCGACAGCACGGGATTCACCCCTCCACTTT	.	TRBV25-1	TRBJ1-6	.
CASSPTGLPKETQYF	TGTGCCAGCAGCCCGACGGGACTCCCTAAAGAGACCCAGTACTTC	.	TRBV27	TRBJ2-5	.
CASSLADDRGSETQYF	TGTGCCAGCAGCTTAGCGGATGACAGGGGAAGTGAGACCCAGTACTTC	TRBD1	TRBV7-9	TRBJ2-5	once
CATSSLGVNTEAFF	TGTGCCACCAGCTCCCTCGGAGTAAACACTGAAGCTTTCTTT	.	TRBV15	TRBJ1-1	.
CATSRDLLFSF	TGTGCCACCAGCAGAGATTTATTGTTTTCGTTT	.	TRBV15	TRBJ1-1	.
CAWRKTANTEAFF	TGTGCCTGGAGGAAGACAGCCAACACTGAAGCTTTCTTT	.	TRBV30	TRBJ1-1	.
CASSVGGTSYEQYF	TGTGCCAGCTCAGTGGGGGGTACGTCGTACGAGCAGTACTTC	.	TRBV18	TRBJ2-7	.
CASRVRRTYTEAFF	TGTGCCAGCAGAGTGAGGAGGACATACACTGAAGCTTTCTTT	.	TRBV7-2	TRBJ1-1	once
CAWRPPGQGAREQYF	TGTGCCTGGAGGCCGCCGGGACAGGGGGCGCGCGAGCAGTACTTC	TRBD1	TRBV30	TRBJ2-7	.